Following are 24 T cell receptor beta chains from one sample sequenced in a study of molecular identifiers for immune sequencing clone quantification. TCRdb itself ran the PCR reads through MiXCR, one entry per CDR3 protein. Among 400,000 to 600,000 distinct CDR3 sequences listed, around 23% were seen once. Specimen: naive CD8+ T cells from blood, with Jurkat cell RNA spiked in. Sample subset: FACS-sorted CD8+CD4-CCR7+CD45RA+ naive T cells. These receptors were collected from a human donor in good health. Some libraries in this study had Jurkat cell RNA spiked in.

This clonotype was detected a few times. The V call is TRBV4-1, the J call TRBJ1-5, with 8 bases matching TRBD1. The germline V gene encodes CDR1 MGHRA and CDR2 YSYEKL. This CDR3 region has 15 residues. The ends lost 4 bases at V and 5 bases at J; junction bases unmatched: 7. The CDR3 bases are TGCGCCAGCAGCCTAGGGGACAGGAGCCATCAGCCCCAGCATTTT. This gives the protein CASSLGDRSHQPQHF.

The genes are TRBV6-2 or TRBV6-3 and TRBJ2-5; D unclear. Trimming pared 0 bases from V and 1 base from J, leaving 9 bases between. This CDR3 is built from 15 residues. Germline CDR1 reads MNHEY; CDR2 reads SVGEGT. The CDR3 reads CASSYSIQPQETQYF. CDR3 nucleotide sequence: TGTGCCAGCAGTTACTCGATACAGCCCCAAGAGACCCAGTACTTC.

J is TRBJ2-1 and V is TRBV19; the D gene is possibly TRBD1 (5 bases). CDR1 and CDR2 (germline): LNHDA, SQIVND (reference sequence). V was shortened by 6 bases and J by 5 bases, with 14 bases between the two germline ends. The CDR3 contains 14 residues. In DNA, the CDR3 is TGTGCCAGTAGATCCTGGGGCGAGGACAATGAGCAGTTCTTC. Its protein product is CASRSWGEDNEQFF. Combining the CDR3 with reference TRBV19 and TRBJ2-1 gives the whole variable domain DGGITQSPKYLFRKEGQNVTLSCEQNLNHDAMYWYRQDPGQGLRLIYYSQIVNDFQKGDIAEGYSVSREKKESFPLTVTSAQKNPTAFYLCASRSWGEDNEQFFGPGTRLTVL.

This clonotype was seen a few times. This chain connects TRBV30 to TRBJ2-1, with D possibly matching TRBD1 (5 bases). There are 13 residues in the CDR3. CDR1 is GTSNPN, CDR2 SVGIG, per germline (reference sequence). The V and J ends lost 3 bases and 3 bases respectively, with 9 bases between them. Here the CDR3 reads CAWRPDSYNEQFF. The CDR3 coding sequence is TGTGCCTGGAGACCAGACAGCTACAATGAGCAGTTCTTC. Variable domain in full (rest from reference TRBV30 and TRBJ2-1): SQTIHQWPATLVQPVGSPLSLECTVEGTSNPNLYWYRQAAGRGLQLLFYSVGIGQISSEVPQNLSASRPQDRQFILSSKKLLLSDSGFYLCAWRPDSYNEQFFGPGTRLTVL.

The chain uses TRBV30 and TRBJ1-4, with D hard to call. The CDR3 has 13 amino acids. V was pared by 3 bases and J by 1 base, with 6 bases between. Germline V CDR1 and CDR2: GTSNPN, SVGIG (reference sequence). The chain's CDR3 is CAWSQGTNEKLFF. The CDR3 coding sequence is TGTGCCTGGAGCCAAGGAACTAATGAAAAACTGTTTTTT.

This CDR3 reads CASSQLGAYNEQFF. CDR3 nucleotide sequence: TGTGCCAGCAGCCAACTGGGGGCATACAATGAGCAGTTCTTC. The chain links TRBV27 to TRBJ2-1; TRBD1 might be the D (6 bases). The CDR3 loop spans 14 amino acids. Germline-derived CDR1 and CDR2 are MNHEY and SMNVEV (reference sequence). Deletions cut 6 bases from V and 4 bases from J, with 13 bases between.

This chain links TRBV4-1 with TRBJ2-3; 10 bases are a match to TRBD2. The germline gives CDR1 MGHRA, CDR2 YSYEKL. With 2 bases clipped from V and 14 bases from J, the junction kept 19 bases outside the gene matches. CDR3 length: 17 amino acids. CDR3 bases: TGCGCCAGCAGCCAATACCTAGCGGGGGACCGCCCCGCTCCGCCGTATTTT. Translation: CASSQYLAGDRPAPPYF.

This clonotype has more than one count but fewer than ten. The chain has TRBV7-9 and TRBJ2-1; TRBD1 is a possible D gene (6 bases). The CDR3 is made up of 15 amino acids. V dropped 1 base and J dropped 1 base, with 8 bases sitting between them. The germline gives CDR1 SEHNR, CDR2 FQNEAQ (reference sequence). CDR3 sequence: CASSLEDRSYNEQFF. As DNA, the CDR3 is TGTGCCAGCAGCTTAGAGGACAGATCCTACAATGAGCAGTTCTTC.

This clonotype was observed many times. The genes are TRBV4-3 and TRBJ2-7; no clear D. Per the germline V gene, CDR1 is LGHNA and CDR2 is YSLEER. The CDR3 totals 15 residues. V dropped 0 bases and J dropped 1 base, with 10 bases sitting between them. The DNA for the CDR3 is TGCGCCAGCAGCCAAGATGACGTCAGGTCCTACGAGCAGTACTTC. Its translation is CASSQDDVRSYEQYF.

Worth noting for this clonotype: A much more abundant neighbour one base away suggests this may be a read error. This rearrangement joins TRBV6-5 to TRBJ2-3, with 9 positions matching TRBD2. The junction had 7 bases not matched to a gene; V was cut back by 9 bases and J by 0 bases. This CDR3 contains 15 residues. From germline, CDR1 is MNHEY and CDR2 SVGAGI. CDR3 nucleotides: TGTGCCAGTCCCCTAGCGGGATCTAGCACAGATACGCAGTATTTT. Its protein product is CASPLAGSSTDTQYF.

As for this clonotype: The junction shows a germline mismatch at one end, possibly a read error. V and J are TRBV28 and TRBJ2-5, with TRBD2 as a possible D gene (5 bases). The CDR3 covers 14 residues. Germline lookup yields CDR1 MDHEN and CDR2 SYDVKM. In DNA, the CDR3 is TGTGCCAGCAGCGATAGACTAAGACAAGAGCCCCAGTACTTC. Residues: CASSDRLRQEPQYF.

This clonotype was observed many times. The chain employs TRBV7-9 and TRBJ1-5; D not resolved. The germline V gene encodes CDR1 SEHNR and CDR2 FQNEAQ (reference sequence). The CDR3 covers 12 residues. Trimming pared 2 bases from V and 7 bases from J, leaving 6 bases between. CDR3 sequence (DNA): TGTGCCAGCAGCTTATTCTCCCAGCCCCAGCATTTT. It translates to CASSLFSQPQHF.

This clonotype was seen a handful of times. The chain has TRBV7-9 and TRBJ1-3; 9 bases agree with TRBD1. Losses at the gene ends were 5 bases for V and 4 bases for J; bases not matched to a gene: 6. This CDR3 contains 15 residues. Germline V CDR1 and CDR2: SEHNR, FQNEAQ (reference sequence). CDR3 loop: CASSPRDRVGNTIYF. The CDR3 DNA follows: TGTGCCAGCAGCCCCCGGGACAGGGTCGGAAACACCATATATTTT.

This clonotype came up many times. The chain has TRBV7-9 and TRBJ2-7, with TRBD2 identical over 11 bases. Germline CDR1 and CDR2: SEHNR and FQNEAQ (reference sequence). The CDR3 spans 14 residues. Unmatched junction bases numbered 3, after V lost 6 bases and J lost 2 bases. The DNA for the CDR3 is TGTGCCAGCAGTTTGGGACTAGCGGCCTACGAGCAGTACTTC. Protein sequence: CASSLGLAAYEQYF. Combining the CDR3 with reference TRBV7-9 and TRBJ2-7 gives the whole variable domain DTGVSQNPRHKITKRGQNVTFRCDPISEHNRLYWYRQTLGQGPEFLTYFQNEAQLEKSRLLSDRFSAERPKGSFSTLEIQRTEQGDSAMYLCASSLGLAAYEQYFGPGTRLTVT.

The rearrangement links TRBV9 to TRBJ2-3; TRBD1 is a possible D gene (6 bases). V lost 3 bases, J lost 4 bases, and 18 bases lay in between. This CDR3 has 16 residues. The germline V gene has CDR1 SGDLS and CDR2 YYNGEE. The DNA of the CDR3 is TGTGCCAGCAGCGCCGAGGGACACCGAGAACCAGATACGCAGTATTTT. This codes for CASSAEGHREPDTQYF.

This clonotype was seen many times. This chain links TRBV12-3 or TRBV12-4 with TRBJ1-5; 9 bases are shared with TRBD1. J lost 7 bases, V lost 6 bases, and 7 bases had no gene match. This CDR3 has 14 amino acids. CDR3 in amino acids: CASRPQGAWQPQHF. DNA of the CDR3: TGTGCCAGCAGGCCACAGGGGGCATGGCAGCCCCAGCATTTT.

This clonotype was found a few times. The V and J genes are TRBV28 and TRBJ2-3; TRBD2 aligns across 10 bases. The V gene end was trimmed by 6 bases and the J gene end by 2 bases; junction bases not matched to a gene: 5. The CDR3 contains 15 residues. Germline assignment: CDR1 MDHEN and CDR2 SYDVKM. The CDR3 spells CASRGLASYTDTQYF. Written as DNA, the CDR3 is TGTGCCAGCAGGGGACTAGCGAGTTACACAGATACGCAGTATTTT.

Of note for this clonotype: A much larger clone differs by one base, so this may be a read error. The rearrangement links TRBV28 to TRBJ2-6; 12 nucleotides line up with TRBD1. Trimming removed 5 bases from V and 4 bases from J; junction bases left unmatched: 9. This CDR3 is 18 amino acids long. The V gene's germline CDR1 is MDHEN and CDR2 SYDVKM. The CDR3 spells CASSLQGQGATGANVLTF. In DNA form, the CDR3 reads TGTGCCAGCAGTCTCCAGGGACAGGGGGCAACAGGGGCCAACGTCCTGACTTTC.

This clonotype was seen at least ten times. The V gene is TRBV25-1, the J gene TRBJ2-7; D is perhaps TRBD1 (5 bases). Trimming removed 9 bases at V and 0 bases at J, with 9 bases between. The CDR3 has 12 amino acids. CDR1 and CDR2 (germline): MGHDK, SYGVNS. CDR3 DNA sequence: TGTGCCAGTAATCAGGGCTCCTACGAGCAGTACTTC. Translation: CASNQGSYEQYF.

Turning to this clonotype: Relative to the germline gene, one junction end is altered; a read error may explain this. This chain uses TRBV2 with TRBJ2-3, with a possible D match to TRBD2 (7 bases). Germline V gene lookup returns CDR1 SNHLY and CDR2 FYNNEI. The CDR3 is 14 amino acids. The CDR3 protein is CASCEGGGTDTQYF. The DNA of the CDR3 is TGTGCCAGCTGTGAAGGGGGGGGCACAGATACGCAGTATTTT.

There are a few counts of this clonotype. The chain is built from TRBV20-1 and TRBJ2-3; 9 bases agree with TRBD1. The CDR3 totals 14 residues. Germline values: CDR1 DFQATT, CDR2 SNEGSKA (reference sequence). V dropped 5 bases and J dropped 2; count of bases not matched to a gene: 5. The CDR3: CSAPGTGYTDTQYF. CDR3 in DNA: TGCAGTGCTCCCGGGACAGGGTACACAGATACGCAGTATTTT.

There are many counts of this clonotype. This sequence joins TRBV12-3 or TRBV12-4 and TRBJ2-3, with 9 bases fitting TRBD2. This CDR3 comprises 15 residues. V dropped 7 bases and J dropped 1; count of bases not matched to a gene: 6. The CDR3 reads CASTPIAGGTDTQYF. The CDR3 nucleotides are TGTGCCAGCACCCCCATAGCGGGAGGCACAGATACGCAGTATTTT.

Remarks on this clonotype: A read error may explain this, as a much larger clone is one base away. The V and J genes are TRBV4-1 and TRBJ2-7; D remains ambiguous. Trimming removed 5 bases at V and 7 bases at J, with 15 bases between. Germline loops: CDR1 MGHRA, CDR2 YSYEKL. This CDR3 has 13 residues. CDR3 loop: CASSSTNSREQYF. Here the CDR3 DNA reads TGCGCCAGCAGCTCCACCAACTCGAGGGAGCAGTACTTC.

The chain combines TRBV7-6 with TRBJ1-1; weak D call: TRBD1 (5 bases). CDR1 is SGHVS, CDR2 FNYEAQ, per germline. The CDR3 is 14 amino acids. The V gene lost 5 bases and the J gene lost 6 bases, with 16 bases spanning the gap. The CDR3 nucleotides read TGTGCCAGCAGCCCCGTCGGACATAACGCTGAAGCTTTCTTT. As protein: CASSPVGHNAEAFF.